The 6 T cell receptor beta chains listed next were all sequenced from one sample in a study of cytomegalovirus exposure and HLA in healthy donors. PCR employed 60 Vbeta and 13 Jbeta primers. The data were produced by immunoSEQ multiplex PCR, yet TCRdb's version contains in-frame clones alone and is incomplete. The sample carries around 160,000 clones, about 63% recorded once. The sequenced material came from PBMCs. Receptors were obtained from a woman aged 40 to 50 in good health and CMV-seropositive.

This chain joins TRBV28 and TRBJ1-1, with unresolved D. The germline gives CDR1 MDHEN, CDR2 SYDVKM. Trimming removed 5 bases from V and 7 bases from J, with 11 bases in between. The CDR3 runs 12 residues. CDR3 in amino acids: CASSPGWREAFF. Written as DNA, the CDR3 is TGTGCCAGCAGTCCCGGGTGGCGTGAAGCTTTCTTT. Full variable domain (outside the CDR3, taken from reference TRBV28 and TRBJ1-1): DVKVTQSSRYLVKRTGEKVFLECVQDMDHENMFWYRQDPGLGLRLIYFSYDVKMKEKGDIPEGYSVSREKKERFSLILESASTNQTSMYLCASSPGWREAFFGQGTRLTVV.

V and J are TRBV9 and TRBJ1-3; D is unclear. Germline loops: CDR1 SGDLS, CDR2 YYNGEE. The ends were cut back, 3 bases at V and 1 base at J, with 17 bases in the middle. The CDR3 runs 17 residues. The CDR3 here is CASSGLGTEVSGNTIYF. Here the CDR3 DNA reads TGTGCCAGCAGCGGGTTGGGAACGGAGGTGTCTGGAAACACCATATATTTT.

This clone turned up a few times. The chain couples TRBV18 to TRBJ2-5; maybe TRBD1 (6 bases). Looked up from germline, CDR1 is KGHSH and CDR2 is LQKENI. Trimming took off 6 bases at V and 5 bases at J, with 19 bases between the two ends. The CDR3 spans 15 residues. Here the CDR3 DNA reads TGTGCCAGCTCCCTCCAAAGGACAGAGTCGGAGACCCAGTACTTC. Protein product: CASSLQRTESETQYF.

The J gene is TRBJ2-3, the V gene TRBV9; 9 positions match TRBD2. This CDR3 contains 16 residues. V shed 0 bases, J shed 2 bases, and the junction held 4 bases outside the gene matches. In germline, CDR1 is SGDLS, CDR2 YYNGEE. The CDR3 coding sequence is TGTGCCAGCAGCGTAGTGGTAGCGGGGGCCACAGATACGCAGTATTTT. Residues: CASSVVVAGATDTQYF. Combining the CDR3 with reference TRBV9 and TRBJ2-3 gives the whole variable domain DSGVTQTPKHLITATGQRVTLRCSPRSGDLSVYWYQQSLDQGLQFLIQYYNGEERAKGNILERFSAQQFPDLHSELNLSSLELGDSALYFCASSVVVAGATDTQYFGPGTRLTVL.

This rearrangement joins TRBV7-2 to TRBJ2-1; 11 nucleotides line up with TRBD2. Per the germline V gene, CDR1 is SGHTA and CDR2 is FQGNSA. Trimming removed 2 bases from V and 6 bases from J; junction bases left unmatched: 6. The length of the CDR3 is 16 residues. The CDR3 bases are TGTGCCAGCAGCTTATGGCTAGCGGGGGGATCCAATGAGCAGTTCTTC. Residues: CASSLWLAGGSNEQFF.

V is TRBV6-1 and J is TRBJ1-2; 7 bases are shared with TRBD1. From germline, CDR1 is MNHNS and CDR2 SASEGT. The CDR3 consists of 15 residues. V was pared by 3 bases and J by 3 bases, with 7 bases of the junction left unmatched. CDR3 DNA: TGTGCCAGCAGTGATGGTACCGGGACAGACTATGGCTACACCTTC. It specifies CASSDGTGTDYGYTF.